The 27 T cell receptor beta chains presented below share a single source sample, sequenced in a study of blood T cell repertoires in COVID-19. Produced via immunoSEQ multiplex PCR; TCRdb's table is partial and in-frame only. Here the sample spans 300,000 to 400,000 clones, approximately 88% being singletons. The sequenced sample was peripheral blood. All receptors come from a woman aged 25-40 years with COVID-19, enrolled during active disease.

V and J are TRBV7-9 and TRBJ2-7; a weak D match, TRBD1 (6 bases). CDR1 is SEHNR and CDR2 is FQNEAQ in the germline V gene (reference sequence). The CDR3 extends over 15 amino acids. The germline V and J ends were trimmed by 4 bases and 2 bases, with 15 bases remaining between them. CDR3 protein: CASSYGPTGAYEQYF. As DNA, the CDR3 is TGTGCCAGCAGCTACGGGCCGACAGGAGCCTACGAGCAGTACTTC.

The chain links TRBV6-5 to TRBJ2-1; the D gene is possibly TRBD2 (5 bases). The germline V gene encodes CDR1 MNHEY and CDR2 SVGAGI. The CDR3 consists of 13 residues. V was cut by 7 bases and J by 6 bases, with 13 bases left in between. In nucleotides, the CDR3 is TGTGCCAGCATTTTAATGGCGGGCAATGAGCAGTTCTTC. Translating gives CASILMAGNEQFF.

The gene calls are TRBV27 and TRBJ2-2, with 9 bases matching TRBD2. The CDR3 runs 17 residues. Germline CDR1 MNHEY, CDR2 SMNVEV (reference sequence). V lost 1 base, J lost 4 bases, and 7 bases stayed unmatched. The CDR3 is CASSLWFGGGVTGELFF. Written as DNA, the CDR3 is TGTGCCAGCAGTTTATGGTTTGGCGGGGGGGTCACCGGGGAGCTGTTTTTT.

CDR3 protein: CASRLQGNTEAFF. DNA of the CDR3: TGTGCCAGCAGGTTACAGGGGAACACTGAAGCTTTCTTT. This chain links TRBV6-4 with TRBJ1-1, with D perhaps TRBD1 (6 bases). The CDR3 contains 13 residues. The V and J ends lost 6 bases and 1 base respectively, with 9 bases between them. Germline assignment: CDR1 MRHNA and CDR2 SNTAGT.

The CDR3 sequence is CAISRDRAYEQYF. The CDR3 DNA follows: TGTGCCATCTCCCGGGACAGGGCCTACGAGCAGTACTTC. The chain employs TRBV6-5 and TRBJ2-7; 9 bases fit TRBD1. Germline CDR1 reads MNHEY; CDR2 reads SVGAGI. The trim removed 10 bases at V and 2 bases at J, leaving 6 bases unmatched. The length of the CDR3 is 13 residues.

V gene TRBV7-9 combines with J gene TRBJ2-6, with 9 bases that match TRBD1. The germline V gene has CDR1 SEHNR and CDR2 FQNEAQ (reference sequence). CDR3 size: 14 residues. The V segment lost 8 bases and the J segment 4 bases; nucleotides outside the gene matches: 3. CDR3 protein: CASGQGSGANVLTF. The CDR3 DNA is TGTGCCAGCGGACAGGGGTCCGGGGCCAACGTCCTGACTTTC.

This clone was recorded a few times. V is TRBV2 and J is TRBJ1-4; possibly TRBD1 for D (5 bases). Trimming took 6 bases from V and 0 from J, leaving 11 bases between them. CDR1 and CDR2 from the germline V gene are SNHLY and FYNNEI. The CDR3 totals 15 residues. CDR3 amino acids: CASRQGLTTNEKLFF. CDR3 DNA sequence: TGTGCCAGCAGGCAGGGACTCACAACTAATGAAAAACTGTTTTTT.

Concerning this clone itself: Other DNA variants within this sample encode the same CDR3. The V gene is TRBV19, the J gene TRBJ1-2; a possible D gene is TRBD1 (5 bases). V was cut by 4 bases and J by 5 bases, with 5 bases left in between. This CDR3 is built from 11 residues. The V gene's germline CDR1 is LNHDA and CDR2 SQIVND (reference sequence). DNA for the CDR3: TGTGCCAGTAGTACAGGGTATGGCTACACCTTC. It yields the protein CASSTGYGYTF.

Written as DNA, the CDR3 is TGCGCCAGCAGCCAAGGGCAGGGGAGCTCCTACGAGCAGTACGTC. Protein: CASSQGQGSSYEQYV. The chain uses TRBV4-1 and TRBJ2-7; tentative D call: TRBD1 (6 bases). CDR1 MGHRA and CDR2 YSYEKL come from the germline V gene. CDR3 length equals 15 residues. V was trimmed by 1 base and J by 0 bases, leaving 10 bases between them.

This chain connects TRBV10-3 to TRBJ2-3; possibly TRBD1 for D (7 bases). This CDR3 region has 14 residues. Deletions cut 9 bases from V and 6 bases from J, with 19 bases between. Germline V CDR1 and CDR2: ENHRY, SYGVKD. The CDR3, as DNA: TGTGCCATATCTGACCCGACAGGGAGGGATACGCAGTATTTT. Its translation is CAISDPTGRDTQYF.

The chain is built from TRBV7-6 and TRBJ2-1; TRBD2 matches at 8 bases. Germline assignment: CDR1 SGHVS and CDR2 FNYEAQ. The CDR3 is 15 residues long. After removal of 4 bases from V and 8 bases from J, the junction contained 10 bases not matched to a gene. The CDR3 is CASSSHSGEWDEQFF. The CDR3 coding sequence is TGTGCCAGCAGCTCCCATAGCGGGGAGTGGGATGAGCAGTTCTTC.

The J gene is TRBJ1-1, the V gene TRBV19; 8 bases line up with TRBD1. Germline V CDR1 and CDR2: LNHDA, SQIVND (reference sequence). The junction had 7 bases not matched to a gene; V was cut back by 6 bases and J by 1 base. There are 15 residues in the CDR3. The CDR3 sequence is CASRSTGTGNTEAFF. CDR3 nucleotide sequence: TGTGCCAGTAGATCCACCGGGACAGGGAACACTGAAGCTTTCTTT.

This chain connects TRBV11-2 to TRBJ2-6, with D perhaps TRBD1 (5 bases). Trimming stripped 7 bases from V and 0 bases from J, with 16 bases between. CDR3 size: 17 residues. Germline V gives CDR1 SGHAT, CDR2 FQNNGV. The CDR3, as DNA: TGTGCCAGCAATATCAGGGTCCCGAGCTCTGGGGCCAACGTCCTGACTTTC. This gives the protein CASNIRVPSSGANVLTF. Variable domain in full (rest from reference TRBV11-2 and TRBJ2-6): EAGVAQSPRYKIIEKRQSVAFWCNPISGHATLYWYQQILGQGPKLLIQFQNNGVVDDSQLPKDRFSAERLKGVDSTLKIQPAKLEDSAVYLCASNIRVPSSGANVLTFGAGSRLTVL.

V is TRBV6-5 and J is TRBJ1-2, with D possibly being TRBD1 (5 bases). The CDR3 contains 14 residues. Per the germline V gene, CDR1 is MNHEY and CDR2 is SVGAGI. Trimming shortened V by 2 bases and J by 7 bases, and 14 bases separated the two germline ends. The chain's CDR3 is CASSYGGVGSGYTF. CDR3 coding DNA: TGTGCCAGCAGTTACGGGGGGGTCGGGAGTGGCTACACCTTC.

The V call is TRBV11-2, the J call TRBJ1-5; the D is unclear. Germline loops: CDR1 SGHAT, CDR2 FQNNGV. CDR3 length: 15 amino acids. V was shortened by 4 bases and J by 5 bases, with 15 bases between the two germline ends. For the CDR3, the DNA is TGTGCCAGCAGCTATGGCCCGAGGAGCGATCAGCCCCAGCATTTT. This gives the protein CASSYGPRSDQPQHF.

The chain is built from TRBV6-5 and TRBJ2-5; D may be TRBD2 (5 bases). Germline V gives CDR1 MNHEY, CDR2 SVGAGI. Trimming stripped 5 bases from V and 1 base from J, with 14 bases between. There are 15 residues in the CDR3. This CDR3 is CASSPISATQETQYF. Here the CDR3 DNA reads TGTGCCAGCAGTCCCATTAGCGCCACCCAAGAGACCCAGTACTTC.

This clone has just a few counts. V is TRBV6-5 and J is TRBJ1-2, with a possible D match to TRBD1 (6 bases). There are 14 residues in the CDR3. CDR1 and CDR2 (germline): MNHEY, SVGAGI. With 0 bases removed from V and 6 bases from J, the gap between germline ends came to 11 bases. The chain's CDR3 is CASSYSRPGDGYTF. The CDR3 DNA is TGTGCCAGCAGTTACTCGAGGCCAGGGGATGGCTACACCTTC.

The chain links TRBV28 to TRBJ1-2, with 7 nucleotides matching TRBD1. Germline CDR1 MDHEN, CDR2 SYDVKM. The CDR3 extends over 14 amino acids. Trimming at V came to 1 base and at J to 7 bases, leaving 6 bases not matched to a gene. The CDR3 loop reads CASSLSYRGVGYTF. The CDR3 DNA sequence: TGTGCCAGCAGTTTATCCTACAGGGGAGTTGGCTACACCTTC.

The chain uses TRBV5-5 and TRBJ2-4; no clear D. The germline gives CDR1 SGHKS, CDR2 YYEKEE (reference sequence). The V end was cut by 2 bases, the J end by 3 bases, with 9 bases between. The CDR3 has 14 amino acids. CDR3 region: CASSFGLGKNIQYF. The CDR3 DNA reads TGTGCCAGCAGCTTCGGGTTGGGCAAAAACATTCAGTACTTC. The variable domain in full, with the rest retrieved from reference TRBV5-5 and TRBJ2-4, is DAGVTQSPTHLIKTRGQQVTLRCSPISGHKSVSWYQQVLGQGPQFIFQYYEKEERGRGNFPDRFSARQFPNYSSELNVNALLLGDSALYLCASSFGLGKNIQYFGAGTRLSVL.

J is TRBJ2-7 and V is TRBV6-2 or TRBV6-3; maybe TRBD2 (6 bases). Deletions cut 3 bases from V and 4 bases from J, with 13 bases between. The germline CDR1 and CDR2 sequences are MNHEY and SVGEGT. There are 14 residues in the CDR3. The CDR3 DNA follows: TGTGCCAGCAGTTATCTCGGGAGCCAATACGAGCAGTACTTC. This encodes CASSYLGSQYEQYF.

This clone was detected a few times. V is TRBV7-2 and J is TRBJ1-1; 11 nucleotides match TRBD1. Per germline, CDR1 SGHTA and CDR2 FQGNSA. V gave up 5 bases and J gave up 2 bases; unmatched junction bases: 13. This CDR3 contains 18 residues. Here the CDR3 DNA reads TGTGCCAGCAGCCCCGAAGGGGACAGGGGGTGGCAAAACACTGAAGCTTTCTTT. Protein sequence: CASSPEGDRGWQNTEAFF.

J is TRBJ1-2 and V is TRBV19; TRBD1 is a possible D gene (5 bases). The V end was cut by 1 base, the J end by 6 bases, with 9 bases between. From germline, CDR1 is LNHDA and CDR2 SQIVND (reference sequence). There are 13 residues in the CDR3. Here the CDR3 DNA reads TGTGCCAGTAGTATAGGTGGGGCAAATGGCTACACCTTC. This encodes CASSIGGANGYTF.

This chain uses TRBV15 with TRBJ2-2; maybe TRBD2 (6 bases). Trimming took off 1 base at V and 0 bases at J, with 9 bases between the two ends. CDR3 length: 16 residues. Germline lookup yields CDR1 LNHNV and CDR2 YYDKDF (reference sequence). DNA of the CDR3: TGTGCCACCAGCAGAGGGGAGGCCGCGAACACCGGGGAGCTGTTTTTT. As protein: CATSRGEAANTGELFF. Using reference TRBV15 and TRBJ2-2 for the parts outside the CDR3, the full variable domain is DAMVIQNPRYQVTQFGKPVTLSCSQTLNHNVMYWYQQKSSQAPKLLFHYYDKDFNNEADTPDNFQSRRPNTSFCFLDIRSPGLGDTAMYLCATSRGEAANTGELFFGEGSRLTVL.

The chain is built from TRBV11-3 and TRBJ1-3; 10 nucleotides align to TRBD1. The CDR3 length is 16 residues. Germline V gives CDR1 SGHNT, CDR2 YENEEA. V shed 6 bases, J shed 4 bases, and the junction held 9 bases outside the gene matches. CDR3: CASSFGTGARGNTIYF. The CDR3 coding sequence is TGTGCCAGCAGTTTCGGGACAGGGGCTCGAGGAAACACCATATATTTT.

J is TRBJ2-7 and V is TRBV2; D is uncertain. CDR1 is SNHLY and CDR2 is FYNNEI in the germline V gene. Trimming cost V 7 bases and J 5 bases, with 15 bases left between them. The CDR3 sequence is 13 residues long. The DNA of the CDR3 is TGTGCCAGCATTTTGTCCTATCTGGACGAGCAGTACTTC. It is translated as CASILSYLDEQYF. Together with reference TRBV2 and TRBJ2-7, the CDR3 gives the full variable domain: EPEVTQTPSHQVTQMGQEVILRCVPISNHLYFYWYRQILGQKVEFLVSFYNNEISEKSEIFDDQFSVERPDGSNFTLKIRSTKLEDSAMYFCASILSYLDEQYFGPGTRLTVT.

In regard to this clone: Other DNA variants within this sample encode the same CDR3. The V and J genes are TRBV7-9 and TRBJ2-5; D is perhaps TRBD1 (5 bases). This CDR3 comprises 13 residues. V dropped 4 bases and J dropped 5 bases, with 11 bases sitting between them. Per the germline V gene, CDR1 is SEHNR and CDR2 is FQNEAQ (reference sequence). The CDR3: CASSSRGPETQYF. DNA for the CDR3: TGTGCCAGCAGCTCTAGGGGCCCGGAGACCCAGTACTTC.

This chain connects TRBV6-2 or TRBV6-3 to TRBJ2-1; D is possibly TRBD1 (6 bases). Germline CDR1 reads MNHEY; CDR2 reads SVGEGT. The CDR3 is 15 residues long. V gave up 4 bases and J gave up 8 bases, with 18 bases separating them. CDR3 nucleotides: TGTGCCAGCAGTTCTGGGGGCAGGCTTCAGGATGAGCAGTTCTTC. Its translation: CASSSGGRLQDEQFF.